The rows below give T cell receptor beta chains drawn from one sample of a study of T-cell memory formation after mild COVID-19. TCRdb reanalysed the 5' RACE reads using MiXCR and keeps one entry per CDR3 protein. The sample has fewer than 550,000 distinct CDR3 sequences; approximately 20% are singletons. The specimen was PBMCs or a T cell subset sorted from them (not recorded which). The receptor source for this set is an adult woman who had mild COVID-19 (a few samples of this study predate the infection). Cell type and time point are not known. Each CDR3 is given with its conserved first and last residue. D genes are given only for firm matches. Size is stated for part of the rows, as once, few or many counts, or as a class when the clone is expanded.

CDR3 DNA	CDR3 protein	D gene	V gene	J gene	clone size
TGTGCCAGCAGTCCGAGCGGAACCACCTACGAGCAGTACTTC	CASSPSGTTYEQYF	-	TRBV12-3/TRBV12-4	TRBJ2-7	few
TGCAGTGCTTACCGTGGGATTAGCACAGATACGCAGTATTTT	CSAYRGISTDTQYF	-	TRBV20-1	TRBJ2-3	-
TGTGCCAGCAGCGCCAAGGCGGGACAGAACTATGGCTACACCTTC	CASSAKAGQNYGYTF	TRBD1	TRBV7-2	TRBJ1-2	-
TGTGCCAGCAGCCAAGACCCCGGGGCCCTCGAGCAGTACTTC	CASSQDPGALEQYF	-	TRBV4-2	TRBJ2-7	few
TGTGCCACCAGTGATATCTCAGGGGAAGCTTTCTTT	CATSDISGEAFF	-	TRBV24-1	TRBJ1-1	-
TGTGCCAGCAGTCCGACAGGGAAGAGCTCCTACGAGCAGTACTTC	CASSPTGKSSYEQYF	TRBD1	TRBV6-6	TRBJ2-7	-
TGTGCCAGCAGCGATAGAAATGAGCAGTTCTTC	CASSDRNEQFF	-	TRBV7-9	TRBJ2-1	-
TGTGCCAGCAGCCTTAGCGGAGCAAAAGAGACCCAGTACTTC	CASSLSGAKETQYF	-	TRBV12-3/TRBV12-4	TRBJ2-5	-
TGTGCCAGCAGCAAACAGGGTTACTCTCCCTACGAGCAGTACTTC	CASSKQGYSPYEQYF	-	TRBV6-6	TRBJ2-7	few
TGTGCCAGCAGTTTTGGAATGAGCGGATCCTACGAGCAGTACTTC	CASSFGMSGSYEQYF	-	TRBV28	TRBJ2-7	-